A selection of T cell receptor beta chains follows, all from one sample in a study of blood T cell repertoires in COVID-19. Generated by immunoSEQ multiplex PCR, the TCRdb table keeps only in-frame clones and is missing some. Found here are 95,000 to 150,000 clones, 80% of them singletons; the top ten hold around 15%. What was sequenced was peripheral blood. These receptors all come from a man aged 60-69 years with active or convalescent COVID-19. The CDR3 runs from the conserved cysteine through the conserved F or W. The order of the fields is D gene, clone size, J gene, V gene, CDR3 DNA, CDR3 protein. D genes are given only for firm matches. Size is omitted from some rows. Given values are once, few, many or a class for expanded clones.

-	once	TRBJ2-7	TRBV7-2	TGTGCCAGCAGCTCCGGGACTGGCTCCTACGAGCAGTACTTC	CASSSGTGSYEQYF
-	once	TRBJ1-4	TRBV27	TGTGCCAGCAGTTGGAGTCTTAATGAAAAACTGTTTTTT	CASSWSLNEKLFF
-	few	TRBJ1-1	TRBV27	TGTGCCAGCAGTTTATTGGCGGGAATTTATCCCTCCACTGAAGCTTTCTTT	CASSLLAGIYPSTEAFF
TRBD2	-	TRBJ2-3	TRBV12-3/TRBV12-4	TGTGCCACCAGGACTAGCGGGATAGATACGCAGTATTTT	CATRTSGIDTQYF
TRBD1	-	TRBJ1-4	TRBV7-9	TGTGCCAGCAGCTTAGGTGGGACAGTCCGGGAAAAACTGTTTTTT	CASSLGGTVREKLFF
TRBD2	-	TRBJ2-7	TRBV4-2	TGTGCCAGCAGCCAAGACAGGACTAGCGGGTACGAGCAGTACTTC	CASSQDRTSGYEQYF
TRBD2	once	TRBJ2-5	TRBV5-6	TGTGCCAGCAGCTTCCGCGGGGAGGGAGAGACCCAGTACTTC	CASSFRGEGETQYF
-	few	TRBJ2-1	TRBV5-4	TGTGCCAGCAGCTTGTCGACTATCACTTACAATGAGCAGTTCTTC	CASSLSTITYNEQFF
-	-	TRBJ2-7	TRBV28	TGTGCCGGTGGGGACTCTGCCTCCTACGAGCAGTACTTC	CAGGDSASYEQYF
TRBD2	-	TRBJ2-1	TRBV19	TGTGCCAGTAGTCTCCGTTCCCTAGCGGGAGGGGGTGATGAGCAGTTCTTC	CASSLRSLAGGGDEQFF
TRBD2	few	TRBJ2-7	TRBV11-3	TGTGCCAGCAGCTTAGAAAACGGGGTCCTAGCGGGAACCTACGAGCAGTACTTC	CASSLENGVLAGTYEQYF
-	-	TRBJ1-2	TRBV2	TGTGCCAGCAATCAACTCAGGGGTGTAAAGGATGGCTACACCTTC	CASNQLRGVKDGYTF
-	-	TRBJ2-7	TRBV6-1	TGTGCCAGCAGTGAAGCGATGACCAGGGAACTATACGAGCAGTACTTC	CASSEAMTRELYEQYF
TRBD1	-	TRBJ2-6	TRBV15	TGTGCCACCAGCAGAGAAATGACAGGGCGAGGGGCCAACGTCCTGACTTTC	CATSREMTGRGANVLTF
TRBD2	once	TRBJ2-3	TRBV19	TGTGCCAGTAGTAACGGCGGGAGTGACACAGATACGCAGTATTTT	CASSNGGSDTDTQYF
-	-	TRBJ1-5	TRBV2	TGTGCCAGCAGTGCTCCCCGGGTAAATCAGCCCCAGCATTTT	CASSAPRVNQPQHF
-	-	TRBJ2-3	TRBV19	TGTGCCAGTAGTGACCAACAGGGAGTAACAGATACGCAGTATTTT	CASSDQQGVTDTQYF
-	-	TRBJ2-7	TRBV21-1	TGTGCCAGCAGCCTCACATGGGGACTAGCGGGAGGGCCATACGAGCAGTACTTC	CASSLTWGLAGGPYEQYF
-	-	TRBJ2-1	TRBV28	TGTGCCAGCAGCCGTCCCGGTAGATCAGGGGACAATGAGCAGTTCTTC	CASSRPGRSGDNEQFF
TRBD1	-	TRBJ2-1	TRBV7-2	TGTGCCAGCAGCTTCGACCCGGGACAGGGGAACAATGAGCAGTTCTTC	CASSFDPGQGNNEQFF
-	-	TRBJ2-1	TRBV3-1/TRBV3-2	TGTGCCAGCAGCCAAGTCGGTAATGAGCAGTTCTTC	CASSQVGNEQFF
-	-	TRBJ1-3	TRBV6-5	TGTGCCAGCAGTTCAGGACAACACGGAAACACCATATATTTT	CASSSGQHGNTIYF
-	-	TRBJ2-2	TRBV9	TGTGCCAGCAGCGGCAGGGGCTTGAACACCGGGGAGCTGTTTTTT	CASSGRGLNTGELFF
-	-	TRBJ2-4	TRBV27	TGTGCCAGCAGTTTTAGGTCAAGAGAGGACATTCAGTACTTC	CASSFRSREDIQYF
-	-	TRBJ2-2	TRBV18	TGTGCCAGCTCAAGCAGCGGGACCGGGGAGCTGTTTTTT	CASSSSGTGELFF
TRBD1	-	TRBJ2-3	TRBV4-3	TGCGCCAGCAGCCAAGAACCGGGACAGGGTGGAGATACGCAGTATTTT	CASSQEPGQGGDTQYF
-	-	TRBJ1-6	TRBV7-2	TGTGCCAGCAGGGGCAGGGCAGCCTTTAATTCACCCCTCCACTTT	CASRGRAAFNSPLHF
-	-	TRBJ1-1	TRBV3-1/TRBV3-2	TGTGCCAGCAGCCAGGGCGCGGGCACTGAAGCTTTCTTT	CASSQGAGTEAFF
-	-	TRBJ1-2	TRBV28	TGTGCCAGCTTGGGGGCAGGGAGTAACTATGGCTACACCTTC	CASLGAGSNYGYTF
-	-	TRBJ1-2	TRBV7-2	TGTGCCAGCAGCCGGTCCAACTATGGCTACACCTTC	CASSRSNYGYTF
TRBD2	-	TRBJ2-7	TRBV5-1	TGCGCCAGCAGCTTGAGGCCTTCGACTAGCGGGACCTACGAGCAGTACTTC	CASSLRPSTSGTYEQYF
-	-	TRBJ2-1	TRBV19	TGTGCCAGTAGTATAAAGCCGCTGGTGGAGCAGTTCTTC	CASSIKPLVEQFF
-	-	TRBJ1-2	TRBV6-5	TGTGCCAGCAGTCCCCGTTCCGGGACAACCATCGGCTACACCTTC	CASSPRSGTTIGYTF
-	-	TRBJ2-5	TRBV4-1	TGCGCCAGCAGCCCGCTAGCGAGCCAAGAGACCCAGTACTTC	CASSPLASQETQYF
-	once	TRBJ1-2	TRBV28	TGTGCCAGCAGTTTACCGGGGGGTAACTATGGCTACACCTTC	CASSLPGGNYGYTF
TRBD2	-	TRBJ2-4	TRBV9	TGTGCCAGCAGCGTAGGAAGCGGGAGCCTGGCCAAAAACATTCAGTACTTC	CASSVGSGSLAKNIQYF
TRBD1	-	TRBJ1-4	TRBV4-3	TGCGCCAGCAGCCATGAACTAGGGGGCCTAACTAATGAAAAACTGTTTTTT	CASSHELGGLTNEKLFF
-	-	TRBJ1-2	TRBV6-5	TGTGCCTCCCAAGGGGCAGACTTTGGCTACACCTTC	CASQGADFGYTF
TRBD1	-	TRBJ2-1	TRBV28	TGTGCCAGCAGTTTCCCCGGGACAGGGCCCAATGAGCAGTTCTTC	CASSFPGTGPNEQFF
TRBD1	-	TRBJ1-1	TRBV6-2/TRBV6-3	TGTGCCAGCAGCCCGACAGGGTTTACTGAAGCTTTCTTT	CASSPTGFTEAFF
TRBD1	-	TRBJ1-2	TRBV19	TGTGCCTGCCGCCCCTCGGGACAGGGGGCCGAGGGCTACACCTTC	CACRPSGQGAEGYTF
TRBD2	-	TRBJ2-1	TRBV27	TGTGCCAGCAGTCCGGCGGGACTAGCGGGAAGGAATGAGCAGTTCTTC	CASSPAGLAGRNEQFF
TRBD1	-	TRBJ1-1	TRBV27	TGTGCCAGCAGTTCGGGGACAGTCACCACGAGGAACACTGAAGCTTTCTTT	CASSSGTVTTRNTEAFF
TRBD1	-	TRBJ1-2	TRBV3-1/TRBV3-2	TGTGCCAGCAGCCAAGATCTAGCAGTCAGGGGGCAAGAGGATGGCTACACCTTC	CASSQDLAVRGQEDGYTF
TRBD1	few	TRBJ1-5	TRBV6-1	TGTGCCAGCAGTGAAATCGAGGCCGTTTGGACAGGGAAAAATCAGCCCCAGCATTTT	CASSEIEAVWTGKNQPQHF
-	few	TRBJ2-7	TRBV7-2	TGTGCCAGCAGTCATGAGAGTGGCTACGAGCAGTACTTC	CASSHESGYEQYF
-	-	TRBJ1-5	TRBV20-1	TGCAGTGCTAGTCTTCCAGGGCAGGGGTATAGCAATCAGCCCCAGCATTTT	CSASLPGQGYSNQPQHF
-	-	TRBJ1-4	TRBV28	TGTGCCAGCAGCCCCACGCGGGGCCTTGAGGGAAAACTGTTTTTT	CASSPTRGLEGKLFF
TRBD1	-	TRBJ1-4	TRBV27	TGTGCCAGCCCGGGACAGTTGGGCGAAAAACTGTTTTTT	CASPGQLGEKLFF